One T cell receptor (beta chain) is described in this entry. The data stem from a study of blood T cells in healthy people across ages. A sample-barcoded 5' primer and a J-beta primer mix were used in a second PCR of about 6 to 12 cycles. Using its own MiXCR run on the 5' RACE reads, TCRdb lists one record per CDR3 protein. The profile shows approximately 1.5 million distinct CDR3 sequences, 42% of them singletons. Germline V gene sequence: CDR1 SGHTA, CDR2 FQGTGA. V lost 2 bases to trimming and J lost 3 bases; unmatched junction nucleotides: 8. CDR3 length: 17 residues. The chain recombines TRBV7-3 with TRBJ2-3; TRBD2 agrees at 10 bases. Sample: blood. The clonotype originates from a woman under 30 in good health. In nucleotides, the CDR3 is TGTGCCAGCAGCTTACGCGGGCTAGCGGGAGCGACAGATACGCAGTATTTT. The encoded protein is CASSLRGLAGATDTQYF.